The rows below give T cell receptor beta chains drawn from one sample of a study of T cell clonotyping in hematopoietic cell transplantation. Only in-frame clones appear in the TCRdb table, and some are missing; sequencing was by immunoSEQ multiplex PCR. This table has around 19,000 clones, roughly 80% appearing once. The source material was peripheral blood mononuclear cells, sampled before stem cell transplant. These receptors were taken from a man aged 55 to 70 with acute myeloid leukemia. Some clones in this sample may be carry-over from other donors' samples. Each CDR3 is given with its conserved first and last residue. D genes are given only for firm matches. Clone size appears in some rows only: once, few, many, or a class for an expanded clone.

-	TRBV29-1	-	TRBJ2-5	TGCAGCGTTGAAGGGTTCAGGTCAGAGACCCAGTACTTC	CSVEGFRSETQYF
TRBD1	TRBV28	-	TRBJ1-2	TGTGCCAGCAGCTCCCCGGACAGGGACTATGGCTACACCTTC	CASSSPDRDYGYTF
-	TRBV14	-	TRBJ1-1	TGTGCCAGCAGCCATGAGGAGTGGCCCGACACTGAAGCTTTCTTT	CASSHEEWPDTEAFF
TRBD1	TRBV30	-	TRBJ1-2	TGTGCCTGGTCGACAGGGTATGGCTACACCTTC	CAWSTGYGYTF
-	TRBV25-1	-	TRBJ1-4	TGTGCCAGCAGTGAATTCGGCCAGGTACAAGAAAAACTGTTTTTT	CASSEFGQVQEKLFF
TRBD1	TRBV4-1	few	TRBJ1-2	TGCGCCAGCAGCCAAGATGAGGGGGCGTCCTATGGCTACACCTTC	CASSQDEGASYGYTF
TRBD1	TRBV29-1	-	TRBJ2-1	TGCAGCGTTGAATCCTCGTGGGGACAGAGGAATGAGCAGTTCTTC	CSVESSWGQRNEQFF
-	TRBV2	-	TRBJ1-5	TGTGCCAGCAGTGAAGCGTTGGTTGCGGAGCAGCCCCAGCATTTT	CASSEALVAEQPQHF
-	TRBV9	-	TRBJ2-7	TGTGCCAGCAGCGTTCGTAGTTTAGAGGGCGAGCAGTACTTC	CASSVRSLEGEQYF
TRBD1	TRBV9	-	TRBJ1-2	TGTGCCAGCAGTAATTCCGGGACAGGGAGTGGCTACACCTTC	CASSNSGTGSGYTF
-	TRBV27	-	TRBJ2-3	TGTGCCAGCAGTTTAACGGCGAATTCCCCCTGGGGGCAGTATTTT	CASSLTANSPWGQYF
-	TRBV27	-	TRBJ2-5	TGTGCCAGCAGGCCTTCGTGGACTGGGGGTAAGGAGACCCAGTACTTC	CASRPSWTGGKETQYF
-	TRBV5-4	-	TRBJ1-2	TGTGCCAGCAGTGCTTATATGGAAACGGAACGCTATGGCTACACCTTC	CASSAYMETERYGYTF
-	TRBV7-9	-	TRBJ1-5	TGTGCCAGCAGCCCGGGGGGTTTCAGCAATCAGCCCCAGCATTTT	CASSPGGFSNQPQHF
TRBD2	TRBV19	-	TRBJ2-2	TGTGCCAGTAGTGGGCCAGGTAGCGGGGGGGCGATCGGGGAGCTGTTTTTT	CASSGPGSGGAIGELFF
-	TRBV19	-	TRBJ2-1	TGTGCCAGTAGTATAGCCGCCCAGGGCCCCAATGAGCAGTTCTTC	CASSIAAQGPNEQFF
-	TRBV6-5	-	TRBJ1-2	TGTGCCAGCAGCCGGGCCGAGCTCGATTATGGCTACACCTTC	CASSRAELDYGYTF
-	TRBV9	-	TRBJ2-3	TGTGCCAGCAGCCATGAATCCGGGACACATGAAAAACGCACAGATACGCAGTATTTT	CASSHESGTHEKRTDTQYF
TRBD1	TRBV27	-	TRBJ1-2	TGTGCCAGCAGTGGACAGGTCCCCAAGGGCTACACCTTC	CASSGQVPKGYTF
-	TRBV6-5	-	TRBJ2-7	TGTGCCAGCAGTTTGGGACACGGCGGCGAGCAGTACTTC	CASSLGHGGEQYF
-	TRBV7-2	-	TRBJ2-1	TGTGCCAGCAGCAACCGGGACCCCAAAAATGAGCAGTTCTTC	CASSNRDPKNEQFF
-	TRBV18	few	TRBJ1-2	TGTGCCAGCTCACCATGGTTTGAGAGACCCGGTGCGGGCTACACCTTC	CASSPWFERPGAGYTF
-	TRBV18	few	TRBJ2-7	TGTGCCAGCTCACCGGGCCAGGGGATAAGGGAGCAGTACTTC	CASSPGQGIREQYF
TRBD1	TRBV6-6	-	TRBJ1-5	TGTGCCAGCAGGACAGGGGGTTCAGGGGGCAATCAGCCCCAGCATTTT	CASRTGGSGGNQPQHF
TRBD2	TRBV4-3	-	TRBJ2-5	TGCGCCAGCAGTAGCGGGTTCCAAGAGACCCAGTACTTC	CASSSGFQETQYF
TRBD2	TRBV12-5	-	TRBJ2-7	TGTGCTAGTGGTTTGGGCGGGGGGGCCCTCGCCGAGCAGTACTTC	CASGLGGGALAEQYF
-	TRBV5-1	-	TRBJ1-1	TGCGCCAGCAGCTTGGACGGGGATCGAGCTTTCTTT	CASSLDGDRAFF
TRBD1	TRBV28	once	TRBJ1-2	TGTGCCAGCAGTTTTGGACAGGGGACCTATGGCTACACCTTC	CASSFGQGTYGYTF
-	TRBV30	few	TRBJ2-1	TGTGCGAGCGGATCGCCCTCCTACAATGAGCAGTTCTTC	CASGSPSYNEQFF
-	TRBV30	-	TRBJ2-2	TGTGCCTGGGGGGGGACCGGGGAGCTGTTTTTT	CAWGGTGELFF
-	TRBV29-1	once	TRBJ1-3	TGCAGCTTCTCAGGCCACTCTGGAAACACCATATATTTT	CSFSGHSGNTIYF
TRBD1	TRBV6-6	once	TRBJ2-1	TGTGCCAGCAGGAACTCCGGGACAGGGTATAATGAGCAGTTCTTC	CASRNSGTGYNEQFF
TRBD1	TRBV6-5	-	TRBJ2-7	TGTGCCAGCAGTACGACAGGGCCCGACGAGCAGTACTTC	CASSTTGPDEQYF
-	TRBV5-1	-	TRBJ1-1	TGCGCCAGCAGCTTGGAAGGGGTAGTTATGAACACTGAAGCTTTCTTT	CASSLEGVVMNTEAFF
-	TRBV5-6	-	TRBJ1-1	TGTGCCAGCAGCGCCACAGGGCTGGGGAACACTGAAGCTTTCTTT	CASSATGLGNTEAFF
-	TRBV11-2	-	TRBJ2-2	TGTGCCAGCAGCCTTACAGTTTCAGACACCGGGGAGCTGTTTTTT	CASSLTVSDTGELFF
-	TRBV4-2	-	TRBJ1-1	TGTGCCAGCAGCCACCTACAGGGATCGAGCACTGAAGCTTTCTTT	CASSHLQGSSTEAFF
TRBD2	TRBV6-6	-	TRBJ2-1	TGTGCCAGCGGGCTAGCGGGGGGTCTGTACAATGAGCAGTTCTTC	CASGLAGGLYNEQFF
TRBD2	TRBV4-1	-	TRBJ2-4	TGCGCCAGCAGCAGGCAGCGGGAGCAGGCCAAAAACATTCAGTACTTC	CASSRQREQAKNIQYF
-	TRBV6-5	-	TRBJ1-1	TGTGCCAGCAGTTACTCTAGTGGACCGATGAACACTGAAGCTTTCTTT	CASSYSSGPMNTEAFF
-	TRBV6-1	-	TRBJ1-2	TGTGCCAGCAGTGAAGCGCGAAATAATGGCTACACCTTC	CASSEARNNGYTF
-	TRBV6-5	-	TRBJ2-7	TGTGCCAGCAGTTTAGGATTCGACAGAGTCTACGAGCAGTACTTC	CASSLGFDRVYEQYF
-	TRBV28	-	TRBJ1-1	TGTGCCAGCAGTTTATGGTTAGGGAACACTGAAGCTCTCTTT	CASSLWLGNTEALF
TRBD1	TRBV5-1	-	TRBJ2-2	TGCGCCAGCGGCGGGGGGACAGGGGATGACACCGGGGAGCTGTTTTTT	CASGGGTGDDTGELFF
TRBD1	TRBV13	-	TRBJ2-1	TGTGCCAGCAGCTTCCTCCAGACAGGGGGGTACAATGAGCAGTTCTTC	CASSFLQTGGYNEQFF
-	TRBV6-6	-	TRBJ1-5	TGTGCCAGCATTTTTAAGGGTGGGAATCAGCCCCAGCATTTT	CASIFKGGNQPQHF
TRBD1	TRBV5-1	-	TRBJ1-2	TGCGCCAGCAGCTTTAACCCGGGACAGGGGGATCATGGCTACACCTTC	CASSFNPGQGDHGYTF
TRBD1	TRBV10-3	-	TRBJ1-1	TGTGCCATCGGATCCATACAGGGGACTGAAGCTTTCTTT	CAIGSIQGTEAFF
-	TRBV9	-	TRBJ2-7	TGTGCCAGCAGCCCAGGGGGTAGCGGGTACTACGAGCAGTACTTC	CASSPGGSGYYEQYF
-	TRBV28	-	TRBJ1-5	TGTGCCAGCAGTTCCGGACATAATCAGCCCCAGCATTTT	CASSSGHNQPQHF
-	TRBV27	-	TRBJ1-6	TGTGCCAGCAGTCCCCTTGGGGCCAACTCACCCCTCCACTTT	CASSPLGANSPLHF
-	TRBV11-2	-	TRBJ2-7	TGTGCCAGCAGCCCCCCTTCCTACGAGCAGTACTTC	CASSPPSYEQYF
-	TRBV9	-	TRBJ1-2	TGTGCCAGCAGCCTATCCCCAGGGGACGGCTACACCTTC	CASSLSPGDGYTF
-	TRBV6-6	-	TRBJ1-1	TGTGCCAGCAGGAGGGGGGAGAACACTGAAGCTTTCTTT	CASRRGENTEAFF